This TCR beta chain was identified in a study of blood T cell repertoires in COVID-19. Germline loops: CDR1 SGHRS, CDR2 YFSETQ. The CDR3 has 20 residues. The V end was cut by 4 bases, the J end by 0 bases, with 25 bases between. Repertoires were generated with immunoSEQ multiplex PCR, while TCRdb's copy carries only in-frame clones and drops some. The sample lists about half a million clones, 70% to 90% seen once, with approximately 3.2% in the top ten. The chain recombines TRBV5-1 with TRBJ2-2; maybe TRBD2 (7 bases). Material for sequencing was peripheral blood. This clonotype was obtained from a human donor in a cohort sampled during active COVID-19. The CDR3 DNA reads TGCGCCAGCAGCCCACGGGGTTGGGCGGGGGCTTCAGCGAACACCGGGGAGCTGTTTTTT. Translation: CASSPRGWAGASANTGELFF.